A selection of T cell receptor beta chains follows, all from one sample in a study of Ad26.COV2.S vaccination and SARS-CoV-2 variants. The repertoire was sequenced with immunoSEQ multiplex PCR; TCRdb's copy has only in-frame clones and lacks some. The sample records around 300,000 clones, 75% to 90% being singletons. Source: peripheral blood, taken in a trial of Ad26.COV2.S vaccine versus placebo. All receptors derive from a person aged 18-65 years who received the Ad26.COV2.S COVID-19 vaccine or a placebo. The CDR3 runs from the conserved cysteine through the conserved F or W. A D gene is named only where the DNA matches it firmly.

J: TRBJ2-1; V: TRBV3-1/TRBV3-2; D: TRBD2; CDR3: CASSLAGGFDEQFF; DNA: TGTGCCAGCAGCCTAGCGGGAGGGTTCGATGAGCAGTTCTTC
J: TRBJ2-5; V: TRBV7-3; D: .; CDR3: CASSLTGIQETQYF; DNA: TGTGCCAGCAGCTTAACGGGGATCCAAGAGACCCAGTACTTC
J: TRBJ1-2; V: TRBV28; D: TRBD1; CDR3: CASSLAGTEYGYTF; DNA: TGTGCCAGCAGTTTGGCCGGGACAGAATATGGCTACACCTTC
J: TRBJ2-1; V: TRBV4-1; D: .; CDR3: CASSQETNLKGEQFF; DNA: TGCGCCAGCAGCCAAGAAACTAACCTTAAGGGTGAGCAGTTCTTC
J: TRBJ1-1; V: TRBV7-9; D: .; CDR3: CASSLGDGDTEAFF; DNA: TGTGCCAGCTCCCTCGGTGACGGGGATACTGAAGCTTTCTTT
J: TRBJ1-4; V: TRBV19; D: TRBD1; CDR3: CASSLGTATNEKLFF; DNA: TGTGCCAGTAGTCTCGGGACAGCAACTAATGAAAAACTGTTTTTT
J: TRBJ2-7; V: TRBV27; D: TRBD1; CDR3: CASGDRGYEQYF; DNA: TGTGCCAGCGGGGACAGGGGGTACGAGCAGTACTTC
J: TRBJ1-4; V: TRBV2; D: TRBD1; CDR3: CASSEATGTGGEKLFF; DNA: TGTGCCAGCAGTGAAGCGACGGGGACAGGGGGCGAAAAACTGTTTTTT
J: TRBJ2-1; V: TRBV9; D: TRBD1; CDR3: CASSTGQGVEDEQFF; DNA: TGTGCCAGCTCAACTGGACAGGGGGTCGAGGATGAGCAGTTCTTC
J: TRBJ1-2; V: TRBV13; D: TRBD1; CDR3: CASSWTGLYGYTF; DNA: TGTGCCAGCAGCTGGACAGGACTCTATGGCTACACCTTC
J: TRBJ1-2; V: TRBV18; D: .; CDR3: CASSPGDNYGYTF; DNA: TGTGCCAGCTCACCAGGGGATAACTATGGCTACACCTTC